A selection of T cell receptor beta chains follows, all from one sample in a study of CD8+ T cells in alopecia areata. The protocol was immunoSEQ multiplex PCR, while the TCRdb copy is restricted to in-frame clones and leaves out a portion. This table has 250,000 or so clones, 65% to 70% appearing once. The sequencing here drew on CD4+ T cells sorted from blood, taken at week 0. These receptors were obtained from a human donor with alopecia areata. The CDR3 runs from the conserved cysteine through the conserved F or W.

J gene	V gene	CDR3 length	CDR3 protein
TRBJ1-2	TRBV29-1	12	CSSHRGGYGYTF
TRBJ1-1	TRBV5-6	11	CASSLGVIAFF
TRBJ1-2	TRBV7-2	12	CASSLPLYGYTF
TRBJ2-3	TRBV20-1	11	CSARHTDTQYF
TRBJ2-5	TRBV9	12	CASSAGQETQYF
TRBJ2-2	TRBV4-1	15	CASSYGQGRPGELFF
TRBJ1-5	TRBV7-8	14	CASSLENSNQPQHF
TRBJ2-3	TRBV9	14	CASSVRGTTDTQYF
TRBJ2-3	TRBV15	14	CATRAGQNTDTQYF
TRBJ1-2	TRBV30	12	CARDQGAYGYTF
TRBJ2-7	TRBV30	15	CAWSATLGLTYEQYF
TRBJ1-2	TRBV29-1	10	CSVAGSGYTF
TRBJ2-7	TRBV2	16	CASSEASSVSSYEQYF
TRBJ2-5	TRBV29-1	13	CSVESGSQETQYF
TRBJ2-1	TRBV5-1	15	CASSLVWGTNNEQFF
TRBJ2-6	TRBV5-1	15	CASSLDSPGANVLTF
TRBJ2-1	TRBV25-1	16	CASSRRAREPYNEQFF
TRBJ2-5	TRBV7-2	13	CASSFRPQETQYF
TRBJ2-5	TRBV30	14	CAWSGGQASGTQYF
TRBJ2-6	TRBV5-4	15	CASSPGPSGANVLTF
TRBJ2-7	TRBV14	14	CASSQNLDSYEQYF
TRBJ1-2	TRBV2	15	CASSRDSQVNYGYTF
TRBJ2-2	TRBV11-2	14	CASSPGQGVGELFF
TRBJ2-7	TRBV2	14	CASSDQGDYYEQYF
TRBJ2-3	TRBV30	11	CAWSAADTQYF
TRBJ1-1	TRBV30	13	CAWSLGHRTEAFF
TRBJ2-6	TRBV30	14	CASSSVTGANVLTF
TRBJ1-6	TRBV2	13	CAGRDRINSPLHF
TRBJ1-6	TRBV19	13	CASTRDRGSPLHF
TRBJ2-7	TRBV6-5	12	CASSFQGGEQYF
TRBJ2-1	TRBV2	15	CASTEVASSYNEQFF
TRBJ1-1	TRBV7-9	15	CASSSQAGEDTEAFF
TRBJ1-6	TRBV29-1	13	CSVADRVNSPLHF